The rows below give T cell receptor beta chains drawn from one sample of a study of post-analysis software for immune sequencing data. One entry per CDR3 protein results from TCRdb running MiXCR on the PCR reads. The sample consists of 350,000 to 500,000 distinct CDR3 sequences, approximately 38% of them appearing once. Sequenced sample: blood. The receptors were sampled from a girl under 10 years old with multiple sclerosis. The CDR3 runs from the conserved cysteine through the conserved F or W. D genes are given only for firm matches. The size field is filled for only some rows; it gives once, few, many or a size class.

clone_size	d_call	j_call	v_call	cdr3_aa	cdr3_nt
NA	NA	TRBJ1-5	TRBV29-1	CSVVVEPDRYSGAPQHF	TGCAGCGTTGTGGTCGAGCCAGACAGGTACTCAGGGGCGCCCCAGCATTTT
NA	NA	TRBJ2-7	TRBV3-1	CASSPPNSGSSYEQYF	TGTGCCAGCAGCCCTCCGAACTCTGGGAGCTCCTACGAGCAGTACTTC
few	NA	TRBJ2-3	TRBV5-1	CAGNERGSPDTQYF	TGCGCCGGCAACGAAAGGGGGAGCCCAGATACGCAGTATTTT
many	NA	TRBJ2-7	TRBV20-1	CSARDVTKNYEQYF	TGCAGTGCTAGAGATGTGACAAAAAACTACGAGCAGTACTTC
NA	TRBD2	TRBJ2-1	TRBV11-2	CASSFSSGLAANNEQFF	TGTGCCAGCAGCTTTTCCTCCGGACTAGCGGCTAACAATGAGCAGTTCTTC
few	NA	TRBJ2-1	TRBV12-3/TRBV12-4	CASSHTRQANNEQFF	TGTGCCAGCAGCCATACGCGACAGGCTAACAATGAGCAGTTCTTC
NA	NA	TRBJ1-2	TRBV27	CASSYNRPVQGANYGYTF	TGTGCCAGCAGTTACAATCGCCCTGTGCAGGGAGCTAACTATGGCTACACCTTC
NA	TRBD2	TRBJ2-5	TRBV20-1	CSARDLKAGGETQYF	TGCAGTGCTAGAGATCTTAAAGCGGGAGGAGAGACCCAGTACTTC
NA	TRBD2	TRBJ2-1	TRBV6-2/TRBV6-3	CASSYPGLASPDEQFF	TGTGCCAGCAGTTACCCAGGACTAGCTTCGCCAGATGAGCAGTTCTTC
NA	NA	TRBJ1-2	TRBV28	CASSLSKGGYTF	TGTGCCAGCAGTTTATCAAAGGGTGGCTACACCTTC
NA	TRBD2	TRBJ2-3	TRBV4-1	CASSPPGGVTDTQYF	TGCGCCAGCAGCCCGCCTGGGGGGGTCACAGATACGCAGTATTTT
few	TRBD2	TRBJ2-1	TRBV5-6	CASSRSLAGSYNEQFF	TGTGCCAGCAGCCGGAGCCTAGCGGGCTCCTACAATGAGCAGTTCTTC
NA	TRBD2	TRBJ2-4	TRBV11-2	CASSLAGRGGTKNIQYF	TGTGCCAGCAGCTTAGCAGGCCGCGGGGGAACCAAAAACATTCAGTACTTC
NA	NA	TRBJ1-2	TRBV29-1	CSVLRGGSDYGYTF	TGCAGCGTTCTTCGAGGGGGATCGGACTATGGCTACACCTTC
NA	NA	TRBJ2-7	TRBV20-1	CSARGGGEQYF	TGCAGTGCTAGAGGAGGGGGCGAGCAGTACTTC
NA	NA	TRBJ1-2	TRBV12-3/TRBV12-4	CASTMTGTYGYTF	TGTGCCAGCACCATGACAGGTACCTATGGCTACACCTTC
once	NA	TRBJ1-6	TRBV3-1	CASSRRPKDSPLHF	TGTGCCAGCAGCCGAAGGCCAAAGGATTCACCCCTCCACTTT
NA	NA	TRBJ2-5	TRBV3-1	CTSSQAVSPSGEQYF	TGTACCAGCAGCCAAGCTGTCAGCCCTTCGGGGGAGCAGTACTTC
NA	NA	TRBJ2-5	TRBV5-4	CASKRTEGETQYF	TGTGCCAGCAAGAGGACAGAAGGGGAGACCCAGTACTTC
once	NA	TRBJ2-1	TRBV14	CASSHARGGYEQFF	TGTGCCAGCAGCCATGCTCGAGGAGGGTATGAGCAGTTCTTC
NA	NA	TRBJ2-1	TRBV7-3	CASGLKRGAYNEQFF	TGTGCCAGCGGCTTAAAGAGGGGGGCCTACAATGAGCAGTTCTTC
NA	TRBD1	TRBJ2-1	TRBV12-3/TRBV12-4	CASSPKTGGLEQFF	TGTGCCAGCAGTCCTAAGACAGGGGGTTTGGAGCAGTTCTTC
NA	TRBD2	TRBJ2-1	TRBV5-1	CASGLAGPNLDEQFF	TGCGCCAGCGGACTAGCGGGTCCAAACCTGGATGAGCAGTTCTTC
NA	TRBD2	TRBJ2-5	TRBV29-1	CSVEDRREGETQYF	TGCAGCGTTGAAGATCGGCGGGAGGGAGAGACCCAGTACTTC
NA	TRBD1	TRBJ1-2	TRBV5-5	CASSLSWTGGVSGYTF	TGTGCCAGCAGCTTGTCATGGACAGGGGGTGTCTCTGGCTACACCTTC
NA	NA	TRBJ1-1	TRBV5-6	CASSQVAGVSNWNTEAFF	TGTGCCAGCAGCCAGGTGGCAGGGGTATCAAACTGGAACACTGAAGCTTTCTTT
NA	NA	TRBJ1-2	TRBV28	CASSPPQPTNYGCTF	TGTGCCAGCAGTCCACCACAGCCAACTAACTATGGCTGCACCTTC
NA	NA	TRBJ2-7	TRBV28	CASKGGDEINYEQYF	TGTGCCAGCAAGGGCGGGGACGAAATTAACTACGAGCAGTACTTC
NA	TRBD2	TRBJ2-1	TRBV20-1	CSASGLRLAGSNGEQFF	TGCAGTGCTAGCGGTCTTAGACTAGCGGGATCCAATGGTGAGCAGTTCTTC
few	NA	TRBJ1-2	TRBV12-3/TRBV12-4	CASRQTLSGYTF	TGTGCCAGCAGGCAGACGTTGAGTGGCTACACCTTC